One sample yielded the 25 T cell receptor beta chains listed below, sequenced in a study of beta chain features in type 1 diabetes. Overall study results and limits: Within each of all four CD4+ subsets, Type 1 diabetes patients had TCRB CDR3s that were moderately but significantly shorter.

These receptors' targets are unknown. Every isolated RNA sample was fully reverse transcribed, so sequencing captured expressed TCRB transcripts. Profiled with immunoSEQ multiplex PCR; TCRdb holds only in-frame clones, not every one. The table lists 600,000 to 700,000 clones, around 12% of them singletons, with approximately 0.11% in the top ten. The specimen sequenced was naive CD4+ T cells from blood. These receptor sequences come from a man under 40 with type 1 diabetes.

The J gene is TRBJ1-1, the V gene TRBV7-9; no definite D call. The length of the CDR3 is 14 residues. Germline V gene sequence: CDR1 SEHNR, CDR2 FQNEAQ (reference sequence). Trimming removed 1 base at V and 1 base at J, with 7 bases between. CDR3 in amino acids: CASSLGRENTEAFF. CDR3 sequence (DNA): TGTGCCAGCAGCTTAGGGCGGGAGAACACTGAAGCTTTCTTT.

The CDR3 here is CASSLLGRGVTLNYGYTF. CDR3 nucleotides: TGTGCCAGCAGCTTATTGGGCAGGGGAGTAACTCTTAACTATGGCTACACCTTC. This chain joins TRBV7-8 and TRBJ1-2; tentatively, D is TRBD1 (6 bases). The CDR3 extends over 18 amino acids. V lost 2 bases and J lost 1, with 20 bases in between. The germline V gene encodes CDR1 SGHVS and CDR2 FQNEAQ.

The chain uses TRBV28 and TRBJ1-2; 7 bases line up with TRBD1. This CDR3 contains 13 residues. Germline CDR1 reads MDHEN; CDR2 reads SYDVKM. Trimming took 8 bases from V and 4 from J; bases not matched to a gene: 7. The CDR3 sequence: CASHGQDFYGYTF. The CDR3 DNA reads TGTGCCAGCCACGGACAGGATTTCTATGGCTACACCTTC.

This clone has just a few counts. This chain connects TRBV7-2 to TRBJ2-7; 8 bases fit TRBD1. Germline trimming cut 1 base from V and 3 bases from J; bases unmatched to any gene: 5. Germline CDR1 is SGHTA and CDR2 is FQGNSA. The CDR3 length is 15 residues. The CDR3 DNA sequence: TGTGCCAGCAGCTTAGAAGCAGGGGGCCACTACGAGCAGTACTTC. Protein: CASSLEAGGHYEQYF.

The chain has TRBV4-3 and TRBJ1-2, with D unresolved. With 1 base removed from V and 3 bases from J, the gap between germline ends came to 6 bases. The CDR3 extends over 13 amino acids. Looked up from germline, CDR1 is LGHNA and CDR2 is YSLEER. CDR3 sequence (DNA): TGCGCCAGCAGCCAAGCTCAGGACTATGGCTACACCTTC. This gives the protein CASSQAQDYGYTF.

In its sample, this clone was seen a few times. The chain links TRBV10-3 to TRBJ1-2, with 7 bases identical to TRBD1. Germline V gene data show CDR1 as ENHRY and CDR2 as SYGVKD. With V trimmed by 5 bases and J by 4 bases, 1 base remained unmatched. CDR3 length: 12 amino acids. CDR3 protein: CAISRDSYGYTF. CDR3 DNA: TGTGCCATCAGTCGGGACAGCTATGGCTACACCTTC.

This sequence joins TRBV6-6 and TRBJ1-2, with unresolved D. This CDR3 contains 12 residues. The germline gives CDR1 MNHNY, CDR2 SVGAGI (reference sequence). Deletions cut 6 bases from V and 4 bases from J, with 9 bases between. CDR3 DNA: TGTGCCAGCAGAACAGAGACCTATGGCTACACCTTC. Translated, it gives CASRTETYGYTF.

The rearrangement joins TRBV29-1 to TRBJ2-2; perhaps D is TRBD1 or TRBD2 (5 bases each). CDR1 and CDR2 from the germline V gene are SQVTM and ANQGSEA. This CDR3 spans 16 amino acids. Trimming stripped 0 bases from V and 7 bases from J, with 18 bases between. The CDR3 DNA is TGCAGCGTTGAAGAATTTTTAGGGGTTGCGGGCGGGGAGCTGTTTTTT. Translating gives CSVEEFLGVAGGELFF.

V gene TRBV29-1 combines with J gene TRBJ1-5; TRBD1 might be the D (6 bases). With 6 bases removed from V and 3 bases from J, the gap between germline ends came to 15 bases. This CDR3 has 14 amino acids. Per the germline V gene, CDR1 is SQVTM and CDR2 is ANQGSEA. CDR3 protein: CSVADRNYNQPQHF. The CDR3 coding sequence is TGCAGCGTCGCAGACAGGAATTACAATCAGCCCCAGCATTTT.

This clone showed up just a few times. The chain combines TRBV9 with TRBJ1-6; 7 nucleotides agree with TRBD1. Unmatched junction bases numbered 9, after V lost 2 bases and J lost 10 bases. Germline CDR1 reads SGDLS; CDR2 reads YYNGEE. The CDR3 consists of 15 residues. CDR3 region: CASSVSQGTESPLHF. As DNA, the CDR3 is TGTGCCAGCAGCGTTTCACAGGGGACAGAGTCACCCCTCCACTTT.

The chain joins TRBV2 to TRBJ2-6, with D possibly TRBD1 on 6 matching bases. CDR3 size: 16 residues. The germline CDR1 and CDR2 sequences are SNHLY and FYNNEI. V lost 1 base to trimming and J lost 10 bases, with 17 bases between them. CDR3 in amino acids: CASSEGGQRRFNVLTF. CDR3 nucleotide sequence: TGTGCCAGCAGTGAAGGTGGACAGCGAAGATTTAACGTCCTGACTTTC.

The chain recombines TRBV5-4 with TRBJ1-4, with D possibly matching TRBD1 (5 bases). Germline V lookup: CDR1 SGHNT, CDR2 YYREEE (reference sequence). The V end was cut by 3 bases, the J end by 7 bases, with 16 bases between. There are 15 residues in the CDR3. The CDR3 sequence is CASSSNGGNFEKLFF. The CDR3 DNA is TGTGCCAGCAGCTCGAACGGGGGAAATTTTGAAAAACTGTTTTTT. The whole variable domain, filled in from reference TRBV5-4 and TRBJ1-4, reads ETGVTQSPTHLIKTRGQQVTLRCSSQSGHNTVSWYQQALGQGPQFIFQYYREEENGRGNFPPRFSGLQFPNYSSELNVNALELDDSALYLCASSSNGGNFEKLFFGSGTQLSVL.

The chain has TRBV4-3 and TRBJ1-5; 7 bases agree with TRBD1. The CDR3 runs to 16 residues. CDR1 and CDR2 (germline): LGHNA, YSLEER. The J segment lost 0 bases and the V segment lost 0 bases, leaving 2 bases of the junction unmatched. DNA for the CDR3: TGCGCCAGCAGCCAAGATACAGGGGATAGCAATCAGCCCCAGCATTTT. It yields the protein CASSQDTGDSNQPQHF.

The J gene is TRBJ2-5, the V gene TRBV7-9; 8 bases are a match to TRBD2. Germline V gene sequence: CDR1 SEHNR, CDR2 FQNEAQ (reference sequence). V was clipped by 5 bases and J by 5 bases; unmatched bases: 4. CDR3 length equals 13 residues. The CDR3 reads CASSRSSGETQYF. The CDR3 DNA sequence: TGTGCCAGCAGCCGATCTAGCGGGGAGACCCAGTACTTC.

The V and J genes are TRBV7-2 and TRBJ2-3; maybe TRBD2 (6 bases). From germline, CDR1 is SGHTA and CDR2 FQGNSA. There are 14 residues in the CDR3. CDR3 in DNA: TGTGCATCGAGGTCCGCGACGGGAGCAGATACGCAGTATTTT. Protein product: CASRSATGADTQYF.

This sequence joins TRBV18 and TRBJ1-4; D unclear. The V end was cut by 6 bases, the J end by 4 bases, with 15 bases between. CDR3 length: 15 residues. Germline lookup yields CDR1 KGHSH and CDR2 LQKENI. Here the CDR3 DNA reads TGTGCCAGCTCGCGGGGATCAACCCTTAATGAAAAACTGTTTTTT. Amino acid sequence: CASSRGSTLNEKLFF.

The chain couples TRBV6-6 to TRBJ1-5, with unresolved D. This CDR3 is 14 amino acids long. V lost 2 bases and J lost 7, with 12 bases in between. The germline V gene encodes CDR1 MNHNY and CDR2 SVGAGI (reference sequence). Here the CDR3 DNA reads TGTGCCAGCAGTTACGCTTCGGGAAAGCAGCCCCAGCATTTT. This sequence encodes CASSYASGKQPQHF.

This rearrangement joins TRBV7-6 to TRBJ2-7; D may correspond to TRBD1 or TRBD2 (6 bases each). The V and J ends lost 5 bases and 6 bases respectively, with 8 bases between them. Germline lookup yields CDR1 SGHVS and CDR2 FNYEAQ. The length of the CDR3 is 11 residues. The CDR3 loop is CASSPGAEQYF. The CDR3 DNA sequence: TGTGCCAGCAGCCCGGGGGCCGAGCAGTACTTC.

The J gene is TRBJ2-5, the V gene TRBV18; D is possibly TRBD1 (5 bases). This CDR3 comprises 15 residues. Germline V gene data show CDR1 as KGHSH and CDR2 as LQKENI. V was pared by 3 bases and J by 4 bases, with 15 bases between. For the CDR3, the DNA is TGTGCCAGCTCACCTCCCTTCGGACACGTAGAGACCCAGTACTTC. Translation: CASSPPFGHVETQYF.

This chain joins TRBV15 and TRBJ1-2; D is perhaps TRBD1 (5 bases). V was pared by 8 bases and J by 4 bases, with 14 bases between. Germline V lookup: CDR1 LNHNV, CDR2 YYDKDF (reference sequence). CDR3 size: 13 residues. CDR3 amino acids: CATSQGSLYGYTF. Here the CDR3 DNA reads TGTGCCACCTCTCAGGGTTCGCTCTATGGCTACACCTTC.

The rearrangement links TRBV28 to TRBJ1-2; 7 positions agree with TRBD1. Germline CDR1 MDHEN, CDR2 SYDVKM. This CDR3 contains 14 residues. V gave up 5 bases and J gave up 3 bases; unmatched junction bases: 6. DNA for the CDR3: TGTGCCAGCAGTCCTCGGACAGGTGACTATGGCTACACCTTC. Translated, it gives CASSPRTGDYGYTF.

This clone was picked up a small number of times. The same CDR3 also results from other DNA sequences found in this sample. This chain connects TRBV6-5 to TRBJ1-2; 8 nucleotides agree with TRBD1. The CDR3 contains 14 residues. J gave up 1 base and V 6 bases, and 4 bases lay outside the gene matches. Germline-derived CDR1 and CDR2 are MNHEY and SVGAGI. CDR3 in amino acids: CASSPGQGNYGYTF. CDR3 sequence (DNA): TGTGCCAGCAGCCCAGGACAGGGTAACTATGGCTACACCTTC.

The J gene is TRBJ2-5, the V gene TRBV14; TRBD2 matches at 12 bases. Losses at the gene ends were 4 bases for V and 5 bases for J; bases not matched to a gene: 14. Germline loops: CDR1 SGHDN, CDR2 FVKESK. CDR3 size: 18 residues. In DNA, the CDR3 is TGTGCCAGCAGCCGAGAATCTTCCGGGACTAGCGGGTTCGAGACCCAGTACTTC. It translates to CASSRESSGTSGFETQYF. The full variable domain, rest sourced from reference TRBV14 and TRBJ2-5, is EAGVTQFPSHSVIEKGQTVTLRCDPISGHDNLYWYRRVMGKEIKFLLHFVKESKQDESGMPNNRFLAERTGGTYSTLKVQPAELEDSGVYFCASSRESSGTSGFETQYFGPGTRLLVL.

The chain joins TRBV2 to TRBJ2-7; no reliable D call. Trimming removed 1 base at V and 3 bases at J, with 4 bases between. Germline V lookup: CDR1 SNHLY, CDR2 FYNNEI. The CDR3 runs to 12 residues. CDR3 DNA sequence: TGTGCCAGCAGTGAAGGAGACTACGAGCAGTACTTC. Encoded protein: CASSEGDYEQYF.

The chain uses TRBV7-3 and TRBJ2-1; D may be TRBD2 (5 bases). Trimming removed 1 base from V and 7 bases from J, with 20 bases in between. The CDR3 covers 17 residues. CDR1 is SGHTA, CDR2 FQGTGA, per germline. For the CDR3, the DNA is TGTGCCAGCAGCTTAAATCGACGTGGACTCGGAAAGAATGAGCAGTTCTTC. Translated, it gives CASSLNRRGLGKNEQFF.